This T cell receptor beta chain is from a study of T cell responses to AZD1222 COVID-19 vaccine. Pooled samples include second doses given at about 4 or 12 weeks. As concerns this clone: The antigen remains unidentified.

Clones were read by immunoSEQ multiplex PCR, and TCRdb kept only the in-frame ones, dropping some. The sample records tens of thousands of clones, approximately 88% being singletons. The CDR3 loop spans 15 amino acids. From germline, CDR1 is MNHEY and CDR2 SVGEGT. Losses at the gene ends were 6 bases for V and 5 bases for J; bases not matched to a gene: 10. Study observations and caveats: Unmutated variant regions reportedly attract nearly half of all spike-specific TCRs. Breadth and depth of Spike-specific TCRs rose after two AZD1222 doses.

J is TRBJ2-1 and V is TRBV6-2 or TRBV6-3; the match to TRBD2 covers 7 bases. The receptor was derived from an adult who received the AZD1222 COVID-19 vaccine. The material was peripheral blood, obtained 28 days after the second AZD1222 dose. The CDR3 is CASSPGGGVDNEQFF. The CDR3 DNA is TGTGCCAGCAGCCCGGGGGGAGGGGTTGACAATGAGCAGTTCTTC.